The 29 T cell receptor beta chains in this list originate from one sample, sequenced in a study of T cell responses to AZD1222 COVID-19 vaccine. Some clones are missing from TCRdb's copy, which holds only in-frame ones; the method was immunoSEQ multiplex PCR. The sample includes some 150,000 clones, about 88% of them seen just once. The sequencing used peripheral blood, collected on day 0 of AZD1222 vaccination. The receptors shown here come from an adult in good health.

J is TRBJ1-2 and V is TRBV6-1; TRBD1 is a possible D gene (5 bases). The germline V and J ends were trimmed by 4 bases and 0 bases, with 15 bases remaining between them. The germline V gene encodes CDR1 MNHNS and CDR2 SASEGT. CDR3 length equals 16 residues. The DNA of the CDR3 is TGTGCCAGCAGTGGGATACAGGTAGCCACTAACTATGGCTACACCTTC. It codes for CASSGIQVATNYGYTF.

The V gene is TRBV20-1, the J gene TRBJ2-5; no clear D. V was trimmed by 0 bases and J by 7 bases, leaving 6 bases between them. CDR1 DFQATT and CDR2 SNEGSKA come from the germline V gene (reference sequence). The CDR3 spans 11 residues. In DNA, the CDR3 is TGCAGTGCTAGAGATTTGGTGACCCAGTACTTC. It translates to CSARDLVTQYF.

This clone was seen only a few times. This CDR3 is also generated by other DNA sequences in the sample. The chain employs TRBV6-2 or TRBV6-3 and TRBJ1-2, with a possible D match to TRBD1 (5 bases). The V end was cut by 0 bases, the J end by 8 bases, with 13 bases between. The germline V gene encodes CDR1 MNHEY and CDR2 SVGEGT. CDR3 length equals 14 residues. This CDR3 reads CASSYSGGVRGYTF. The DNA of the CDR3 is TGTGCCAGCAGTTACTCCGGGGGGGTGCGAGGCTACACCTTC.

The CDR3: CASRRTGGGTEAFF. CDR3 nucleotides: TGTGCCAGCAGGCGGACAGGGGGCGGTACTGAAGCTTTCTTT. V gene TRBV2 combines with J gene TRBJ1-1; TRBD1 aligns across 11 bases. This CDR3 region has 14 residues. In germline, CDR1 is SNHLY, CDR2 FYNNEI. Trimming took 6 bases from V and 5 from J; bases not matched to a gene: 5.

The genes are TRBV25-1 and TRBJ1-1; D unclear. V was trimmed by 6 bases and J by 1 base, leaving 3 bases between them. CDR3 length: 11 amino acids. Germline loops: CDR1 MGHDK, CDR2 SYGVNS. The chain's CDR3 is CASRGNTEAFF. The CDR3 DNA sequence: TGTGCCAGCAGGGGGAACACTGAAGCTTTCTTT.

In this sample, this clone turned up a few times. The chain recombines TRBV3-1 (or the pseudogene TRBV3-2) with TRBJ1-2, with D tentatively TRBD1 (5 bases). V lost 5 bases to trimming and J lost 5 bases, with 6 bases between them. There are 11 residues in the CDR3. Germline-derived CDR1 and CDR2 are LGHDT and YNNKEL (reference sequence). The CDR3 spells CASSSGYGYTF. The CDR3 region has the DNA TGTGCCAGCAGCTCAGGGTATGGCTACACCTTC.

The chain has TRBV19 and TRBJ1-6; TRBD1 aligns across 10 bases. The CDR3 is made up of 15 amino acids. V lost 4 bases and J lost 8; bases outside the gene matches: 5. Germline V gene lookup returns CDR1 LNHDA and CDR2 SQIVND (reference sequence). The CDR3 reads CASSNKGQGYSPLHF. The CDR3 nucleotides are TGTGCCAGTAGTAACAAGGGACAGGGGTATTCACCCCTCCACTTT.

V is TRBV2 and J is TRBJ1-5; D is undetermined. With 4 bases removed from V and 2 bases from J, the gap between germline ends came to 12 bases. CDR1 and CDR2 from the germline V gene are SNHLY and FYNNEI. There are 15 residues in the CDR3. CDR3 coding DNA: TGTGCCAGCAGTGGTGGGAGGTCAGGCAATCAGCCCCAGCATTTT. This encodes CASSGGRSGNQPQHF.

In its sample, this clone was seen once. This chain uses TRBV6-5 with TRBJ1-5; D is perhaps TRBD1 (5 bases). CDR1 MNHEY and CDR2 SVGAGI come from the germline V gene. The germline V and J ends were trimmed by 5 bases and 2 bases, with 13 bases remaining between them. The CDR3 consists of 15 residues. The CDR3 spells CASSLGRGGNQPQHF. As DNA, the CDR3 is TGTGCCAGCAGTCTAGGGAGAGGGGGCAATCAGCCCCAGCATTTT.

The chain combines TRBV19 with TRBJ1-1; TRBD1 is a possible D gene (6 bases). CDR1 and CDR2 (germline): LNHDA, SQIVND (reference sequence). This CDR3 region has 16 residues. Deletions cut 6 bases from V and 2 bases from J, with 19 bases between. The CDR3 DNA sequence: TGTGCCAGTAGAAGTCTAGGGTCGGGGGGCAACACTGAAGCTTTCTTT. Translation: CASRSLGSGGNTEAFF.

The chain employs TRBV7-2 and TRBJ1-5; D uncertain. Germline loops: CDR1 SGHTA, CDR2 FQGNSA. Trimming removed 1 base from V and 6 bases from J, with 4 bases in between. The CDR3 is made up of 12 amino acids. The CDR3 region is CASSLDGQPQHF. In DNA, the CDR3 is TGTGCCAGCAGCTTAGACGGTCAGCCCCAGCATTTT.

The chain employs TRBV4-1 and TRBJ1-2; a possible D gene is TRBD1 (6 bases). Trimming cost V 0 bases and J 0 bases, with 8 bases left between them. Per the germline V gene, CDR1 is MGHRA and CDR2 is YSYEKL. This CDR3 is 15 amino acids long. The CDR3 nucleotides read TGCGCCAGCAGCCAAGAAGGGGGGGCTAACTATGGCTACACCTTC. Its translation: CASSQEGGANYGYTF.

The J gene is TRBJ2-7, the V gene TRBV7-8, with a possible D match to TRBD1 (5 bases). CDR1 and CDR2 (germline): SGHVS, FQNEAQ. The CDR3 contains 14 residues. Deletions cut 2 bases from V and 3 bases from J, with 11 bases between. The CDR3 spells CASSLQSGYYEQYF. In nucleotides, the CDR3 is TGTGCCAGCAGCTTACAATCAGGGTACTACGAGCAGTACTTC.

J is TRBJ1-5 and V is TRBV19, with TRBD1 matching 10 bases. J gave up 4 bases and V 6 bases, and 6 bases lay outside the gene matches. The CDR3 contains 15 residues. Per germline, CDR1 LNHDA and CDR2 SQIVND (reference sequence). CDR3 sequence reads: CASRVTGGSNQPQHF. The CDR3 DNA follows: TGTGCCAGTAGGGTGACAGGGGGCTCTAATCAGCCCCAGCATTTT.

V is TRBV4-3 and J is TRBJ2-3, with unresolved D. This CDR3 comprises 13 residues. V gave up 0 bases and J gave up 4 bases, with 5 bases separating them. CDR1 LGHNA and CDR2 YSLEER come from the germline V gene. For the CDR3, the DNA is TGCGCCAGCAGCCAAGAGCTTTCAGATACGCAGTATTTT. It specifies CASSQELSDTQYF.

The table lists this clone with a count of one. The gene calls are TRBV4-3 and TRBJ1-4, with D possibly being TRBD1 (6 bases). Germline V gives CDR1 LGHNA, CDR2 YSLEER. Trimming stripped 1 base from V and 2 bases from J, with 11 bases between. The CDR3 extends over 16 amino acids. The DNA for the CDR3 is TGCGCCAGCAGCCAAGGGACAGTCGAGACTAATGAAAAACTGTTTTTT. This sequence encodes CASSQGTVETNEKLFF.

This rearrangement joins TRBV5-6 to TRBJ2-7; the D is unclear. The V end was cut by 0 bases, the J end by 0 bases, with 4 bases between. The CDR3 loop spans 13 amino acids. CDR1 is SGHDT and CDR2 is YYEEEE in the germline V gene. In DNA form, the CDR3 reads TGTGCCAGCAGCTTGGAACTCTCCTACGAGCAGTACTTC. Protein: CASSLELSYEQYF.

This clone appeared once. The chain joins TRBV10-1 to TRBJ2-3; D perhaps matches TRBD2 (5 bases). CDR1 WNHNN and CDR2 SYGVQD come from the germline V gene (reference sequence). CDR3 length: 15 amino acids. Trimming cost V 4 bases and J 0 bases, with 11 bases left between them. The CDR3 sequence: CASSARRTSTDTQYF. DNA for the CDR3: TGCGCCAGCAGTGCAAGACGGACTAGCACAGATACGCAGTATTTT.

V and J are TRBV29-1 and TRBJ2-7; TRBD1 aligns across 11 bases. Germline V gene sequence: CDR1 SQVTM, CDR2 ANQGSEA. V lost 5 bases to trimming and J lost 3 bases; unmatched junction nucleotides: 9. The CDR3 is 15 amino acids. CDR3 sequence reads: CSVNDMGQGGYEQYF. DNA for the CDR3: TGCAGCGTTAATGATATGGGACAGGGGGGCTACGAGCAGTACTTC.

The V gene is TRBV9, the J gene TRBJ2-3; D is possibly TRBD1 (5 bases). Trimming cost V 0 bases and J 4 bases, with 12 bases left between them. This CDR3 contains 15 residues. Germline CDR1 SGDLS, CDR2 YYNGEE. Here the CDR3 DNA reads TGTGCCAGCAGCGTAGCTCCCCAGGGCGCAGATACGCAGTATTTT. This codes for CASSVAPQGADTQYF.

This chain joins TRBV6-5 and TRBJ1-1; 8 bases are shared with TRBD1. The CDR3 consists of 13 residues. Looked up from germline, CDR1 is MNHEY and CDR2 is SVGAGI. After removal of 6 bases from V and 5 bases from J, the junction contained 5 bases not matched to a gene. Here the CDR3 reads CASRQGVYTEAFF. The DNA for the CDR3 is TGTGCCAGCAGACAGGGGGTCTATACTGAAGCTTTCTTT.

The J gene is TRBJ1-3, the V gene TRBV6-5; the D gene is possibly TRBD1 (5 bases). Germline-derived CDR1 and CDR2 are MNHEY and SVGAGI. The CDR3 is 15 amino acids. The V and J ends lost 0 bases and 1 base respectively, with 7 bases between them. CDR3 bases: TGTGCCAGCAGTTACTCGACAGAATCTGGAAACACCATATATTTT. Translation gives CASSYSTESGNTIYF.

The chain employs TRBV6-1 and TRBJ1-4; D possibly corresponds to TRBD1 (5 bases). Germline V lookup: CDR1 MNHNS, CDR2 SASEGT. The CDR3 has 15 amino acids. Trimming took 2 bases from V and 8 from J, leaving 15 bases between them. CDR3 sequence reads: CASSEWRGLSEKLFF. In nucleotides, the CDR3 is TGTGCCAGCAGTGAATGGAGGGGCCTGTCAGAAAAACTGTTTTTT.

V usage is TRBV29-1 and J usage is TRBJ1-2; perhaps TRBD1 as D (5 bases). V lost 4 bases and J 4 bases, leaving 7 bases between the germline ends. Germline values: CDR1 SQVTM, CDR2 ANQGSEA. This CDR3 comprises 11 residues. This chain's CDR3 is CSVATVYGYTF. CDR3 in DNA: TGCAGCGTTGCGACAGTCTATGGCTACACCTTC. Filled out from reference TRBV29-1 and TRBJ1-2, the complete variable domain reads SAVISQKPSRDICQRGTSLTIQCQVDSQVTMMFWYRQQPGQSLTLIATANQGSEATYESGFVIDKFPISRPNLTFSTLTVSNMSPEDSSIYLCSVATVYGYTFGSGTRLTVV.

V gene TRBV13 combines with J gene TRBJ1-1; D is perhaps TRBD1 (5 bases). The CDR3 contains 12 residues. In germline, CDR1 is PRHDT, CDR2 FYEKMQ (reference sequence). Trimming removed 6 bases from V and 4 bases from J, with 9 bases in between. The CDR3 here is CASSLGVTEAFF. The CDR3 coding sequence is TGTGCCAGCAGTTTGGGGGTCACTGAAGCTTTCTTT.

This clone has only one observation. The rearrangement joins TRBV9 to TRBJ2-1, with D possibly being TRBD2 (6 bases). Germline V gene lookup returns CDR1 SGDLS and CDR2 YYNGEE. Trimming removed 0 bases at V and 2 bases at J, with 9 bases between. The CDR3 runs to 15 residues. CDR3 loop: CASSVGAGPYNEQFF. DNA of the CDR3: TGTGCCAGCAGCGTAGGCGCGGGGCCCTACAATGAGCAGTTCTTC.

Points on this clone: Other nucleotide sequences from this sample produce the same CDR3. The V and J genes are TRBV7-2 and TRBJ2-2; D not certain. V was trimmed by 1 base and J by 7 bases, leaving 4 bases between them. The CDR3 has 12 residues. Germline CDR1 SGHTA, CDR2 FQGNSA. The CDR3 is CASSLEVGELFF. The CDR3 bases are TGTGCCAGCAGCTTAGAGGTCGGGGAGCTGTTTTTT. The full variable domain, its missing parts supplied by reference TRBV7-2 and TRBJ2-2, is GAGVSQSPSNKVTEKGKDVELRCDPISGHTALYWYRQSLGQGLEFLIYFQGNSAPDKSGLPSDRFSAERTGGSVSTLTIQRTQQEDSAVYLCASSLEVGELFFGEGSRLTVL.

The chain links TRBV9 to TRBJ1-1; unclear D gene. The ends were cut back, 4 bases at V and 4 bases at J, with 14 bases in the middle. Germline V lookup: CDR1 SGDLS, CDR2 YYNGEE. This CDR3 is built from 14 residues. The CDR3 region has the DNA TGTGCCAGCAGCCGGGCGGGGATTGGCACTGAAGCTTTCTTT. This codes for CASSRAGIGTEAFF.

This chain uses TRBV10-3 with TRBJ2-7; D gene unclear. The germline V and J ends were trimmed by 6 bases and 3 bases, with 6 bases remaining between them. The CDR3 consists of 11 residues. The V gene's germline CDR1 is ENHRY and CDR2 SYGVKD. CDR3 sequence (DNA): TGTGCCATCAGAGACTTCTACGAGCAGTACTTC. It specifies CAIRDFYEQYF.